This TCR beta chain is from a study of T cell repertoires in cytomegalovirus infection. Whole-study context: Public TCR beta signatures were indicative of both CMV infection and a matching HLA type. Study-wide points: HLA-C-restricted CMV clonotypes gave the most frequent clonotype in two of eight donors. The cumulative frequency of public TCR beta families distinguished individuals who carried CMV together with the relevant HLA.

TCRdb re-called the reads with MiXCR, one entry per CDR3 protein. This sample has 310,000 or so distinct CDR3 sequences, with under 20% found just once. V trimming: 5 bases; J trimming: 2 bases; junction bases outside the gene matches: 5. Looked up from germline, CDR1 is SQVTM and CDR2 is ANQGSEA. The CDR3 has 13 amino acids. Details on this clonotype: What it recognizes is unknown.

Sequenced material: PBMCs. The chain links TRBV29-1 to TRBJ2-5; 7 nucleotides match TRBD2. This TCR came from a human donor in good health (CMV status not recorded). Some clones in this sample may be carry-over from other donors' samples. In DNA, the CDR3 is TGCAGCGTTCAGCGGGGTCGGCAAGAGACCCAGTACTTC. Its translation is CSVQRGRQETQYF.